Listed below are T cell receptor beta chains from one sample, sequenced in a study of shared clonotypes between healthy human individuals. TCRdb keeps only in-frame clones here, not all; method: immunoSEQ multiplex PCR. Of about 2.4 million clones in the sample, 85% to 95% were seen once. Sample: naive CD4+ T cells sorted from blood. The origin of the receptors is a man aged 18 to 35 in good health. CDR3s include the opening cysteine and the closing phenylalanine or tryptophan. The D gene is left open where the match is weak. For some rows the clone size is stated as once, few or many, or as a class when expanded; others skip it.

d_gene,v_gene,abundance,j_gene,CDR3aa,CDR3nt
NA,TRBV10-3,NA,TRBJ2-7,CAIRAGTQSSYEQYF,TGTGCCATCAGAGCCGGGACACAGAGCTCCTACGAGCAGTACTTC
TRBD2,TRBV2,NA,TRBJ2-1,CASSEREGLNEQFF,TGTGCCAGCAGTGAGAGGGAGGGCCTCAATGAGCAGTTCTTC
NA,TRBV4-1,once,TRBJ2-1,CASSQDLPGLGYNEQFF,TGCGCCAGCAGCCAAGATCTCCCGGGTTTGGGCTACAATGAGCAGTTCTTC
TRBD2,TRBV7-9,NA,TRBJ2-5,CASSPTVAGGSTNKETQYF,TGTGCCAGCAGCCCTACGGTAGCGGGGGGGTCGACAAACAAAGAGACCCAGTACTTC
TRBD2,TRBV5-4,NA,TRBJ2-3,CASTGQRGLAVDTQYF,TGTGCCAGCACCGGACAGCGAGGACTAGCGGTAGATACGCAGTATTTT
NA,TRBV7-2,NA,TRBJ2-5,CASSSGQSETQYF,TGTGCCAGCAGCTCCGGACAGTCAGAGACCCAGTACTTC
NA,TRBV6-6,NA,TRBJ1-6,CASRDTGNSPLHF,TGTGCCAGCAGGGATACGGGGAATTCACCCCTCCACTTT
NA,TRBV4-3,NA,TRBJ2-3,CASRLRDKDTDTQYF,TGCGCCAGCAGACTAAGGGACAAAGACACAGATACGCAGTATTTT
NA,TRBV2,NA,TRBJ2-2,CASKGYSGRNTGELFF,TGTGCCAGCAAAGGCTATAGCGGTAGGAACACCGGGGAGCTGTTTTTT
NA,TRBV7-7,NA,TRBJ2-1,CASSRESYNEQFF,TGTGCTAGCAGTCGGGAATCCTACAATGAGCAGTTCTTC
NA,TRBV7-9,NA,TRBJ1-4,CASSTNLKLFF,TGTGCCAGCAGCACAAATTTAAAACTGTTTTTT
NA,TRBV7-6,NA,TRBJ2-2,CASSLRENTGELFF,TGTGCCAGCAGCTTAAGGGAGAACACCGGGGAGCTGTTTTTT
NA,TRBV5-1,NA,TRBJ2-7,CASSLGLQGEQYF,TGCGCCAGCAGCTTGGGGCTACAGGGCGAGCAGTACTTC
TRBD1,TRBV7-9,few,TRBJ1-1,CASRVGQGMNTEAFF,TGTGCCAGCAGGGTTGGACAGGGGATGAACACTGAAGCTTTCTTT
NA,TRBV6-6,NA,TRBJ1-5,CASRTGGREQPQHF,TGTGCCAGCAGGACAGGAGGCAGGGAGCAGCCCCAGCATTTT
NA,TRBV28,NA,TRBJ1-1,CASTTPGEAFF,TGTGCCAGCACCACCCCAGGGGAAGCTTTCTTT
NA,TRBV6-1,NA,TRBJ2-7,CASSLTGTYEQYF,TGTGCCAGCAGCCTGACAGGAACCTACGAGCAGTACTTC
NA,TRBV4-3,once,TRBJ1-6,CASSQERQENSPLHF,TGCGCCAGCAGCCAAGAAAGACAGGAGAATTCACCCCTCCACTTT
NA,TRBV14,NA,TRBJ2-7,CASSLKRGRVVFGAIYEQYF,TGTGCCAGCAGCCTCAAAAGGGGCAGGGTAGTTTTCGGGGCCATCTACGAGCAGTACTTC
NA,TRBV7-2,NA,TRBJ1-6,CASSSRSGDSPLHF,TGTGCCAGCAGCTCAAGGTCGGGGGATTCACCCCTCCACTTT
NA,TRBV28,once,TRBJ1-3,CASRPRGQRPSGNTIYF,TGTGCCAGCAGACCCCGCGGGCAGAGACCCTCTGGAAACACCATATATTTT
NA,TRBV7-3,NA,TRBJ2-2,CASSPLNGRDNTGELFF,TGTGCCAGCAGCCCTCTGAACGGCAGAGATAACACCGGGGAGCTGTTTTTT
TRBD1,TRBV5-1,NA,TRBJ1-2,CASSPAGTGGNSYTF,TGCGCCAGCAGCCCGGCTGGGACAGGGGGTAATAGCTACACCTTC
NA,TRBV18,NA,TRBJ2-3,CASSPTADTQYF,TGTGCCAGCTCACCAACCGCAGATACGCAGTATTTT
NA,TRBV6-1,NA,TRBJ1-2,CASSESVGAYGYTF,TGTGCCAGCAGTGAAAGCGTAGGGGCCTATGGCTACACCTTC
TRBD2,TRBV29-1,NA,TRBJ2-1,CSVRGGNEQFF,TGCAGCGTTCGGGGGGGTAATGAGCAGTTCTTC
NA,TRBV6-5,NA,TRBJ1-1,CASHIGGGTEAFF,TGTGCCAGTCATATAGGAGGGGGGACTGAAGCTTTCTTT
NA,TRBV5-1,NA,TRBJ2-5,CASRTGTQETQYF,TGCGCCAGCAGGACAGGCACCCAAGAGACCCAGTACTTC
TRBD1,TRBV11-3,NA,TRBJ2-3,CASSTTGVTDTQYF,TGTGCCAGCAGCACTACAGGGGTCACAGATACGCAGTATTTT
NA,TRBV12-2,NA,TRBJ2-1,CASRPSPPGDRFF,TGTGCAAGTCGCCCCTCCCCCCCCGGGGACCGGTTCTTC
TRBD1,TRBV6-5,NA,TRBJ1-2,CASSPQGLYGYTF,TGTGCCAGCAGCCCACAGGGGCTCTATGGCTACACCTTC
NA,TRBV10-3,few,TRBJ1-6,CAISPDTRGNSPLHF,TGTGCCATCAGTCCGGACACAAGGGGAAATTCACCCCTCCACTTT
NA,TRBV10-3,NA,TRBJ1-2,CAISESQVAYGYTF,TGTGCCATCAGTGAGTCCCAGGTGGCCTATGGCTACACCTTC
TRBD2,TRBV5-6,NA,TRBJ2-7,CASSWRSRTSESYEQYF,TGTGCCAGCAGCTGGAGAAGTAGGACTAGCGAGTCCTACGAGCAGTACTTC
NA,TRBV2,NA,TRBJ2-3,CASSDNGRGDTQYF,TGTGCCAGCAGTGATAACGGCCGTGGGGATACGCAGTATTTT
TRBD1,TRBV29-1,NA,TRBJ1-2,CSVDGQAGMLYGYTF,TGCAGCGTTGATGGACAGGCCGGGATGCTCTATGGCTACACCTTC
NA,TRBV19,NA,TRBJ1-3,CASGKGISGNTIYF,TGTGCCAGTGGGAAAGGGATCTCTGGAAACACCATATATTTT
NA,TRBV7-3,once,TRBJ2-3,CASSSGTTSTDTQYF,TGTGCCAGCAGTTCCGGGACAACTAGCACAGATACGCAGTATTTT
NA,TRBV27,NA,TRBJ2-3,CASSFGGQGTDTQYF,TGTGCCAGCAGTTTTGGGGGGCAGGGCACAGATACGCAGTATTTT
NA,TRBV6-6,NA,TRBJ1-4,CASRDPGKDNEKLFF,TGTGCCAGCAGGGACCCAGGGAAGGATAATGAAAAACTGTTTTTT
NA,TRBV6-5,NA,TRBJ1-1,CASTWEGDSGAFF,TGTGCCAGCACTTGGGAGGGGGACTCGGGAGCTTTCTTT
NA,TRBV19,NA,TRBJ1-1,CASSISGIAEAFF,TGTGCCAGTAGTATCTCTGGGATCGCCGAAGCTTTCTTT
TRBD1,TRBV5-1,NA,TRBJ1-6,CASSSGPGTGGSPLHF,TGCGCCAGCAGCTCGGGCCCCGGGACAGGTGGATCACCCCTCCACTTT
NA,TRBV6-1,NA,TRBJ1-6,CANQGSSYNSPLHF,TGTGCCAACCAGGGGAGCTCCTATAATTCACCCCTCCACTTT
NA,TRBV5-1,NA,TRBJ2-5,CASSIDSEQAQYF,TGCGCCAGCAGTATCGACAGTGAACAGGCCCAGTACTTC
NA,TRBV4-3,NA,TRBJ1-1,CASSQDHGQNTEAFF,TGCGCCAGCAGCCAAGACCACGGTCAGAACACTGAAGCTTTCTTT
NA,TRBV21-1,NA,TRBJ1-3,CASSSREIGNTIYF,TGTGCCAGCAGTTCCCGGGAAATTGGAAACACCATATATTTT
NA,TRBV2,NA,TRBJ2-7,CASSAQQAYEQYF,TGTGCCAGCAGTGCACAGCAAGCCTACGAGCAGTACTTC
NA,TRBV5-1,NA,TRBJ2-3,CASSFPTDTQYF,TGCGCCAGCAGCTTTCCCACAGATACGCAGTATTTT
NA,TRBV5-1,once,TRBJ1-6,CASSPSGRRNSPLHF,TGCGCCAGCAGCCCTTCGGGCAGACGGAATTCACCCCTCCACTTT
TRBD1,TRBV5-1,NA,TRBJ2-2,CASRGTANTGELFF,TGCGCCAGCAGAGGGACAGCGAACACCGGGGAGCTGTTTTTT
NA,TRBV23-1,NA,TRBJ1-4,CASSQKEGINEKLFF,TGCGCCAGCAGTCAAAAGGAGGGGATTAATGAAAAACTGTTTTTT
TRBD2,TRBV27,NA,TRBJ2-7,CASSLTTSAYEQYF,TGTGCCAGCAGTTTAACGACTAGCGCCTACGAGCAGTACTTC